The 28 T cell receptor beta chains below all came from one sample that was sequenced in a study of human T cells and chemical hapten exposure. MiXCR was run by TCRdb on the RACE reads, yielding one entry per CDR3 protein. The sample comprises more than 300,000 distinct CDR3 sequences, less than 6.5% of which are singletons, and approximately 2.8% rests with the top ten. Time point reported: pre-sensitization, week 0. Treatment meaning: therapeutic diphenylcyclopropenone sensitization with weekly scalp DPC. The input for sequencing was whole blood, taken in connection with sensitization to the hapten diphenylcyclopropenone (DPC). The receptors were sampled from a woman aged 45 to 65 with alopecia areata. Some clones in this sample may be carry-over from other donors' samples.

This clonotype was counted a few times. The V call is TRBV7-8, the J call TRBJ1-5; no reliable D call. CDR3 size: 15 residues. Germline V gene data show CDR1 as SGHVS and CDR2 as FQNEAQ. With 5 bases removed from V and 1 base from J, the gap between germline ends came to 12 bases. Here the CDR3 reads CASSIRRMSNQPQHF. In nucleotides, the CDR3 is TGTGCCAGCAGCATACGACGTATGAGCAATCAGCCCCAGCATTTT.

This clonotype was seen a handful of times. CDR3 coding DNA: TGTGCCAGCAGTTTCGGGACGGTGGAAACTGAAGCTTTCTTT. Its protein product is CASSFGTVETEAFF. This chain uses TRBV6-5 with TRBJ1-1, with a tentative D call TRBD1 (5 bases). The V gene's germline CDR1 is MNHEY and CDR2 SVGAGI. V shed 4 bases and J shed 5 bases, with 14 bases lying between them. This CDR3 spans 14 amino acids.

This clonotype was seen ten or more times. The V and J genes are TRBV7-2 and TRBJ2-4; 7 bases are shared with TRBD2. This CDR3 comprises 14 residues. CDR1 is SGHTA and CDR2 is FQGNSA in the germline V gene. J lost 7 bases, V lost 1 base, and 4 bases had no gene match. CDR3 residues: CASSLGDSGNIQYF. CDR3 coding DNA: TGTGCCAGCAGCTTAGGGGATAGCGGGAACATTCAGTACTTC.

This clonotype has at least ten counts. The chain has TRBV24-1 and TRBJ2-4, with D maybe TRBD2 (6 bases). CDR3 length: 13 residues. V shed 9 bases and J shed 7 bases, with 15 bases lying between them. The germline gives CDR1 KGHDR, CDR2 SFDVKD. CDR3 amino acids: CATAGIGGNIQYF. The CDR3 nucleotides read TGTGCCACCGCAGGGATTGGAGGGAACATTCAGTACTTC.

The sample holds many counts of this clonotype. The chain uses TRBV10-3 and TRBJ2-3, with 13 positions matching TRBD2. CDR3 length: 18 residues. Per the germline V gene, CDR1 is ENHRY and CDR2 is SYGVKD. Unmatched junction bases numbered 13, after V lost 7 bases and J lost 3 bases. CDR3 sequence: CAINGPITSGGATDTQYF. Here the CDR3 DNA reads TGTGCCATCAACGGCCCTATCACTAGCGGGGGGGCAACAGATACGCAGTATTTT.

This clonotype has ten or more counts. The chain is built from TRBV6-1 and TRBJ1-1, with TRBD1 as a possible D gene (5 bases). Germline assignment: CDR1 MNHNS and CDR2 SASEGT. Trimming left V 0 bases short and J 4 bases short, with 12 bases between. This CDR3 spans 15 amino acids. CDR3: CASSEATARSTEAFF. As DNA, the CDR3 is TGTGCCAGCAGTGAAGCGACAGCTAGGTCCACTGAAGCTTTCTTT.

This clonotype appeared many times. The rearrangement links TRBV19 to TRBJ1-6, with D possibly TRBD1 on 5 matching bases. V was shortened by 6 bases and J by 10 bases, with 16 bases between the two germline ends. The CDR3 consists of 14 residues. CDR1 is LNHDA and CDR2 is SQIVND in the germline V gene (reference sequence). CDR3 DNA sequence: TGTGCCAGTAGCCCGCGGGGGGAGTCATCACCCCTCCACTTT. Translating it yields CASSPRGESSPLHF.

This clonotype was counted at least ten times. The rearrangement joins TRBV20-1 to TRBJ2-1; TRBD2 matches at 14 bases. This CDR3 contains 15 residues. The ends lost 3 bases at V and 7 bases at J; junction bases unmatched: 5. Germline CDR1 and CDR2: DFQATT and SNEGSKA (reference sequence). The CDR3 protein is CSASRLAGGGNEQFF. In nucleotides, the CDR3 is TGCAGTGCTAGTCGACTAGCGGGAGGGGGGAATGAGCAGTTCTTC.

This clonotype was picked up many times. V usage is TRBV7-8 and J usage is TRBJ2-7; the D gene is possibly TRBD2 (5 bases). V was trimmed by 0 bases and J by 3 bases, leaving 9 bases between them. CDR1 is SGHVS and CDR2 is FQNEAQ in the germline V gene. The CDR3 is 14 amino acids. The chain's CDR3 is CASSLATRDYEQYF. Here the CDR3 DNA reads TGTGCCAGCAGCTTAGCAACTAGAGACTACGAGCAGTACTTC.

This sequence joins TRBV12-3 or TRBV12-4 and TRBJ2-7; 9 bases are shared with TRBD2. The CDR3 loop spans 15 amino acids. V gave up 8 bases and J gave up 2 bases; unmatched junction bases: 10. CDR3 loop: CASRSGAGGAYEQYF. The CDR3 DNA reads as TGTGCCAGCCGGTCTGGGGCGGGAGGGGCCTACGAGCAGTACTTC.

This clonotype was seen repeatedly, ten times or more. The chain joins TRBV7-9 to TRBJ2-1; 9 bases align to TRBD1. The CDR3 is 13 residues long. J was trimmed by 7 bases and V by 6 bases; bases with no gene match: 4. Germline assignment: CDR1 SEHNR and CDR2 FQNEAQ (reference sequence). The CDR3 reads CASRAGTGNEQFF. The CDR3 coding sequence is TGTGCCAGCAGAGCCGGGACAGGGAATGAGCAGTTCTTC.

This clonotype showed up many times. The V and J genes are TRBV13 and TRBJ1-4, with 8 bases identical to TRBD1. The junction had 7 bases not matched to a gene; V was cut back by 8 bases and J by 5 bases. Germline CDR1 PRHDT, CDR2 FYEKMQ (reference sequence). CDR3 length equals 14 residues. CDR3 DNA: TGTGCCAGCGGTCCTCGGACAGGGAATGAAAAACTGTTTTTT. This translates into CASGPRTGNEKLFF.

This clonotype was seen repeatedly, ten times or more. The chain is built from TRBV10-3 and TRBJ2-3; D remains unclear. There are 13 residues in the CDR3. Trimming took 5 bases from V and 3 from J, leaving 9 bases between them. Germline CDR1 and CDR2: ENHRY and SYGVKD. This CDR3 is CAISPEKTDTQYF. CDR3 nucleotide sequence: TGTGCCATCAGTCCCGAAAAAACAGATACGCAGTATTTT.

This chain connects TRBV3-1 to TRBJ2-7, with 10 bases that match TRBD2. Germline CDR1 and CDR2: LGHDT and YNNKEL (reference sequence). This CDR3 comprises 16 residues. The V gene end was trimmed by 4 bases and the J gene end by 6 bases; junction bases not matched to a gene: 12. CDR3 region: CASSPTSGAASFEQYF. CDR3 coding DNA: TGTGCCAGCAGCCCTACTAGCGGGGCTGCCAGCTTCGAGCAGTACTTC.

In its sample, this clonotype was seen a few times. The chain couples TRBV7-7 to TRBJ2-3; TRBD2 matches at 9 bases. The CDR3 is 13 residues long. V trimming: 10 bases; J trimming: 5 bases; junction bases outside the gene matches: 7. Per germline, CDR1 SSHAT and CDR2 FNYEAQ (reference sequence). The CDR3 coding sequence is TGTGCCACTGGACTAGCGATGGGAGATACGCAGTATTTT. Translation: CATGLAMGDTQYF.

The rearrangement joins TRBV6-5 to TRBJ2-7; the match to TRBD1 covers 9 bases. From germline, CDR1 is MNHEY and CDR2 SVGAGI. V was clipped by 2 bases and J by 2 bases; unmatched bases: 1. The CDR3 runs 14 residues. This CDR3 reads CASSYRTGAYEQYF. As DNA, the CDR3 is TGTGCCAGCAGTTACCGGACAGGGGCCTACGAGCAGTACTTC.

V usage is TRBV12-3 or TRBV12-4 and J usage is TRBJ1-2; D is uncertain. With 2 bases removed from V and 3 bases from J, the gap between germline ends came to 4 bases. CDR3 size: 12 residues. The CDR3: CASSLQDYGYTF. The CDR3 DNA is TGTGCCAGCAGTTTACAGGACTATGGCTACACCTTC.

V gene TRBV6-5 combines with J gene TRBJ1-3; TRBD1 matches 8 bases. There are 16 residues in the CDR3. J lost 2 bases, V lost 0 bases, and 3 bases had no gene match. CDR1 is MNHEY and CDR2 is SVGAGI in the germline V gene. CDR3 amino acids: CASSYSLGQAGNTIYF. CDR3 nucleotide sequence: TGTGCCAGCAGTTACTCGTTGGGACAGGCTGGAAACACCATATATTTT.

CDR3 sequence reads: CASSLYIGTEAFF. The DNA for the CDR3 is TGTGCCAGCAGTTTATATATCGGCACTGAAGCTTTCTTT. V is TRBV27 and J is TRBJ1-1; no firm D call. Trimming took off 1 base at V and 4 bases at J, with 7 bases between the two ends. Germline CDR1 MNHEY, CDR2 SMNVEV (reference sequence). CDR3 size: 13 residues.

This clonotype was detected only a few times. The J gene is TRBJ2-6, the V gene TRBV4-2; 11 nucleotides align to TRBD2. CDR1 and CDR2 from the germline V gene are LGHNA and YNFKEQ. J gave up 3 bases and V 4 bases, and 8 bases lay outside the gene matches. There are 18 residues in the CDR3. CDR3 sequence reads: CASSPEVAGGLGANVLTF. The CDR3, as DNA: TGTGCCAGCAGCCCTGAGGTAGCGGGGGGGCTTGGGGCCAACGTCCTGACTTTC.

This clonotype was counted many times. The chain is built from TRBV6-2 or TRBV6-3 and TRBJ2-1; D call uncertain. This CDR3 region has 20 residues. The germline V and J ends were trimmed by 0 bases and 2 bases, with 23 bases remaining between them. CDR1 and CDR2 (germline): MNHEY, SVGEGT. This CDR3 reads CASSYSVVYSPIRAYNEQFF. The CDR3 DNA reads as TGTGCCAGCAGTTACTCTGTGGTGTACTCACCCATTCGGGCCTACAATGAGCAGTTCTTC.

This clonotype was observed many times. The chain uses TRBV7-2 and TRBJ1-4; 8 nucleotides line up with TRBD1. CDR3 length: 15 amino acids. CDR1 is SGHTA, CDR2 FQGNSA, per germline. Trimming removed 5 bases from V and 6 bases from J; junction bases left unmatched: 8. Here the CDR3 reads CASSTQTGADEKLFF. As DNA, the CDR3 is TGTGCCAGCAGCACCCAGACAGGGGCGGATGAAAAACTGTTTTTT.

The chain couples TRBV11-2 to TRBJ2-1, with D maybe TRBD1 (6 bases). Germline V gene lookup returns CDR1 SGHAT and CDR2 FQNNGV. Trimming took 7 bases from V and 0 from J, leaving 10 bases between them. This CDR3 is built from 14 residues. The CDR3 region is CASTPRGSYNEQFF. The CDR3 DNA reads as TGTGCCAGCACACCCAGGGGCTCCTACAATGAGCAGTTCTTC.

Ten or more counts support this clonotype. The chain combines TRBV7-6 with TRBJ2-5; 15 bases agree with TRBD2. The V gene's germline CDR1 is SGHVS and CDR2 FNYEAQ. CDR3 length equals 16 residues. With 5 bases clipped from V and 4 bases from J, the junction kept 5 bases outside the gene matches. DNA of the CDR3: TGTGCCAGCAGCCGTGGACTAGCGGGGGGGCCAGAGACCCAGTACTTC. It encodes CASSRGLAGGPETQYF.

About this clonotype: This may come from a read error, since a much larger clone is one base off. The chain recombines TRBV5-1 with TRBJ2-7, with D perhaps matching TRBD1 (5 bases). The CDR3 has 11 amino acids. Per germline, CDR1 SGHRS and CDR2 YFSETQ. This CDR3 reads CASSGRGEKYF. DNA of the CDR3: TGCGCCAGCAGCGGAAGGGGCGAGAAGTACTTC.

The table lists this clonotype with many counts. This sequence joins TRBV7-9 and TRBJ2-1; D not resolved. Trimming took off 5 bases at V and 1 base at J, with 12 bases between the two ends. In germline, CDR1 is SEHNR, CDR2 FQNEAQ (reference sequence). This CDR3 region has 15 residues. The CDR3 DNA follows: TGTGCCAGCAGCCCCGGACGTCGTTCCTACAATGAGCAGTTCTTC. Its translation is CASSPGRRSYNEQFF.

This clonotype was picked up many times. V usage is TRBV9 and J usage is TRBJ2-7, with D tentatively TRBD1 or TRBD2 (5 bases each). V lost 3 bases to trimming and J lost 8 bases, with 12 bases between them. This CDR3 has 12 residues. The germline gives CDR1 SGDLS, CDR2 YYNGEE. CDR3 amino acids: CASSAEGNKQYF. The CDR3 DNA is TGTGCCAGCAGCGCTGAGGGGAACAAGCAGTACTTC.

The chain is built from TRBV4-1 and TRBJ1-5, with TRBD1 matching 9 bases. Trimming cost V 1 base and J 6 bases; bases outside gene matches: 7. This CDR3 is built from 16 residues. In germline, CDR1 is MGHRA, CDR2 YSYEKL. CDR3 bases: TGCGCCAGCAGCCAAGCTACGGACAGGGGAGGTCAGCCCCAGCATTTT. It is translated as CASSQATDRGGQPQHF.